This T cell receptor (beta chain) was found in a study of response to subunit inactivated influenza vaccine. Study observations and caveats: It was suggested by the authors that few new T cells are recruited by each seasonal influenza vaccination.

Via MiXCR, TCRdb re-called the RT-PCR reads, giving one row per CDR3 protein. Of about 500,000 distinct CDR3 sequences listed, 13% are singletons. The table lists this clonotype with a few counts. Antigen: not known. Sequenced here: PBMCs from blood, sampled roughly 46 days after vaccination. This receptor was taken from a man between 45 and 60 years old who received an inactivated influenza vaccine.

Written as DNA, the CDR3 is TGTGCCACCAGCAATAGGGCAGGGTTGGACACCGGGGAGCTGTTTTTT. Protein product: CATSNRAGLDTGELFF. V usage is TRBV15 and J usage is TRBJ2-2; possible D gene TRBD1, 5 bases. V was shortened by 4 bases and J by 3 bases, with 15 bases between the two germline ends. CDR3 length equals 16 residues. CDR1 and CDR2 from the germline V gene are LNHNV and YYDKDF (reference sequence).